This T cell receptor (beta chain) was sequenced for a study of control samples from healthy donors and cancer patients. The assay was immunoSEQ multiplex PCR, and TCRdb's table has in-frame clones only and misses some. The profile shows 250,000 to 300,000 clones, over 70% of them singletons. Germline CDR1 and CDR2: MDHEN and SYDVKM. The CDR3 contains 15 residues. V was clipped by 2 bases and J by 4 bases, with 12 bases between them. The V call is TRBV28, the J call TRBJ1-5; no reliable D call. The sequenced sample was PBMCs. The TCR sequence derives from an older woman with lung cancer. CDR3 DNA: TGTGCCAGCAGTTTAGGCTTGGGCGTGAATCAGCCCCAGCATTTT. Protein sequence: CASSLGLGVNQPQHF.